The present T cell receptor (beta chain) was sequenced within a study of cytomegalovirus exposure and HLA in healthy donors. Trimming left V 4 bases short and J 5 bases short, with 6 bases between. CDR3 length: 12 amino acids. The V gene's germline CDR1 is KGHSH and CDR2 LQKENI. Primers: 60 Vbeta forward and 13 Jbeta reverse. TCRdb's table, derived via immunoSEQ multiplex PCR, lists solely in-frame clones and lacks some. Among about 150,000 clones listed, under 80% were seen once. In regard to this clone: Antigen specificity is unknown.

Study conclusions and caveats: Indistinguishable V segments, including TRBV6-2 and TRBV6-3, were excluded. Earlier analysis looked at TCR beta V segments, and most were productive about 90% or about 30% of the time. Presence/absence analyses supposed approximately even sequencing depth among donors. In vitro testing confirmed three CMV-associated chains as specific for CMV antigens.

Source material: PBMCs. The sequence derives from a man in his thirties or forties in good health and CMV-seronegative. This chain uses TRBV18 with TRBJ1-5, with D maybe TRBD1 (5 bases). CDR3: CASSRGDQPQHF. CDR3 DNA: TGTGCCAGCTCACGGGGGGATCAGCCCCAGCATTTT.